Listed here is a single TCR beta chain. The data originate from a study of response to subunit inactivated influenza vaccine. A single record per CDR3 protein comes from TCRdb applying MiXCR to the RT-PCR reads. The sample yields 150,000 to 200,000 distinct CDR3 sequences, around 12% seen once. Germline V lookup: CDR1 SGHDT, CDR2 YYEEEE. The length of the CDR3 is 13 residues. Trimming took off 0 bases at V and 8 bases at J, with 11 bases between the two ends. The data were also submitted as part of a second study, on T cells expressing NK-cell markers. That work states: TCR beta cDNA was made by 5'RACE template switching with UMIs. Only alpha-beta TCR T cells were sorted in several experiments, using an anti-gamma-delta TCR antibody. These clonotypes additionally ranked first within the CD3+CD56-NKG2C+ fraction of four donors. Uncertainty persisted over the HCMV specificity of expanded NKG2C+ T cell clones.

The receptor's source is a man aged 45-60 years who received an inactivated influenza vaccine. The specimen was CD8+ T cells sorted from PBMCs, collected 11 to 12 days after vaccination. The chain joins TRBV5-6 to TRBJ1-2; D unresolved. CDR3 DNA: TGTGCCAGCAGCTTGGCGGCCACGCGGGGCTACACCTTC. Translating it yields CASSLAATRGYTF.